This TCR beta chain was sequenced for a study of T-cell memory formation after mild COVID-19. Study-level background: Clusters were largely donor specific.

MiXCR was run by TCRdb on the 5' RACE reads, yielding one entry per CDR3 protein. The sample consists of 90,000 to 120,000 distinct CDR3 sequences, under 15% of them appearing once. Whole-study results and caveats: The main location of contracting CD4+ clones was CM and EM, and that of contracting CD8+ clones was EMRA. The authors did not confirm SARS-CoV-2 specificity of second-wave clones peaking day 37. Clones contracting across day 15 to 85 had a balanced CD4/CD8 profile; later expanding clones leaned CD4+.

This clonotype was seen once. As yet, its antigen is unknown. Germline V gene sequence: CDR1 WSHSY, CDR2 SAAADI. This CDR3 region has 13 residues. V was clipped by 7 bases and J by 4 bases, with 11 bases between them. Sequenced material: PBMCs or a T cell subset sorted from them (not recorded which). V gene TRBV10-2 combines with J gene TRBJ1-5, with D maybe TRBD1 (6 bases). This TCR was recovered from a man younger than 35 who had mild COVID-19 (a few samples of this study predate the infection). Cell type and time point are not known. The CDR3 region is CASTGRGNQPQHF. CDR3 bases: TGCGCCAGCACGGGCAGGGGAAATCAGCCCCAGCATTTT.